Presented here are 15 T cell receptor beta chains from one specimen sequenced in a study of shared clonotypes between healthy human individuals. Using immunoSEQ multiplex PCR, the repertoire was profiled, and TCRdb retains in-frame clones only, with some absent. The sample yields about 2.4 million clones, around nine tenths seen once. Sequencing was carried out using naive CD4+ T cells sorted from blood. Subset described: CD45RA+ positively selected. These receptors all stem from a man between 18 and 29 years old in good health.

The chain carries TRBV15 and TRBJ2-5, with D tentatively TRBD2 (6 bases). The germline V gene has CDR1 LNHNV and CDR2 YYDKDF (reference sequence). The V gene lost 3 bases and the J gene lost 4 bases, with 12 bases spanning the gap. This CDR3 is built from 14 residues. The DNA for the CDR3 is TGTGCCACCAGCAGGCCCCCCGGGGGAGAGACCCAGTACTTC. Its translation is CATSRPPGGETQYF.

The V gene is TRBV11-3, the J gene TRBJ1-6; D gene ambiguous. The germline V gene encodes CDR1 SGHNT and CDR2 YENEEA. CDR3 length: 13 amino acids. V lost 5 bases and J lost 7, with 9 bases in between. CDR3 coding DNA: TGTGCCAGCAGCCACGAAGGGAATTCACCCCTCCACTTT. This codes for CASSHEGNSPLHF.

The chain joins TRBV19 to TRBJ1-2; maybe TRBD1 (6 bases). The CDR3 totals 13 residues. Trimming cost V 8 bases and J 0 bases, with 10 bases left between them. The germline gives CDR1 LNHDA, CDR2 SQIVND (reference sequence). The CDR3 nucleotides are TGTGCCAGTGAAGGACAGTCTAACTATGGCTACACCTTC. Encoded protein: CASEGQSNYGYTF.

This chain connects TRBV6-1 to TRBJ1-2; D is unresolved. The CDR3 is 14 amino acids. From germline, CDR1 is MNHNS and CDR2 SASEGT. V was shortened by 2 bases and J by 5 bases, with 12 bases between the two germline ends. The CDR3 sequence is CASSELRSTYGYTF. The CDR3, as DNA: TGTGCCAGCAGTGAACTGCGCAGTACATATGGCTACACCTTC.

The chain recombines TRBV11-3 with TRBJ2-2; 11 bases are shared with TRBD1. The germline V gene encodes CDR1 SGHNT and CDR2 YENEEA. The junction had 3 bases not matched to a gene; V was cut back by 1 base and J by 5 bases. The CDR3 sequence is 16 residues long. The CDR3 bases are TGTGCCAGCAGCTTAGCCGGGACAGGGGGGACCGGGGAGCTGTTTTTT. Its translation is CASSLAGTGGTGELFF.

The gene calls are TRBV5-4 and TRBJ1-6; 7 bases fit TRBD1. This CDR3 spans 16 amino acids. Germline values: CDR1 SGHNT, CDR2 YYREEE (reference sequence). V lost 1 base to trimming and J lost 7 bases; unmatched junction nucleotides: 8. CDR3 sequence reads: CASSLLSRGPNSPLHF. As DNA, the CDR3 is TGTGCCAGCAGCTTGTTATCGAGGGGGCCGAATTCACCCCTCCACTTT.

About this clone: This specimen includes other DNA sequences encoding the same CDR3. V usage is TRBV6-5 and J usage is TRBJ2-1, with 9 bases matching TRBD2. The CDR3 covers 14 residues. V lost 3 bases, J lost 7 bases, and 4 bases stayed unmatched. CDR1 and CDR2 (germline): MNHEY, SVGAGI. For the CDR3, the DNA is TGTGCCAGCAGTTATGGCCTAGCGGGAAATGAGCAGTTCTTC. This encodes CASSYGLAGNEQFF.

The chain links TRBV5-1 to TRBJ2-7, with 8 bases matching TRBD1. CDR1 and CDR2 (germline): SGHRS, YFSETQ. V shed 7 bases, J shed 3 bases, and the junction held 6 bases outside the gene matches. The CDR3 totals 13 residues. Written as DNA, the CDR3 is TGCGCCAGCGCCGGGACAGGTAACTACGAGCAGTACTTC. Amino acids: CASAGTGNYEQYF.

Comment on this clone: Other DNA sequences in the same sample also yield this CDR3. CDR3: CASSPGATNTGELFF. CDR3 nucleotides: TGTGCCAGCTCACCCGGAGCGACGAACACCGGGGAGCTGTTTTTT. The gene calls are TRBV18 and TRBJ2-2, with D uncertain. The germline V gene has CDR1 KGHSH and CDR2 LQKENI. Trimming shortened V by 3 bases and J by 0 bases, and 8 bases separated the two germline ends. The CDR3 runs 15 residues.

This clone was counted a single time. The chain employs TRBV19 and TRBJ1-1; TRBD1 might be the D (5 bases). The germline V and J ends were trimmed by 8 bases and 7 bases, with 17 bases remaining between them. Germline V gene data show CDR1 as LNHDA and CDR2 as SQIVND (reference sequence). The CDR3 has 13 amino acids. CDR3 sequence reads: CASGGGWRLEAFF. The CDR3 nucleotides read TGTGCCAGTGGGGGGGGATGGCGGCTTGAAGCTTTCTTT.

Regarding this clone: The same CDR3 is also encoded by other DNA sequences in this sample. The chain links TRBV30 to TRBJ1-1; D is perhaps TRBD1 (5 bases). Looked up from germline, CDR1 is GTSNPN and CDR2 is SVGIG (reference sequence). The ends were cut back, 1 base at V and 4 bases at J, with 7 bases in the middle. The CDR3 contains 12 residues. CDR3 sequence (DNA): TGTGCCTGGAGTGGAGGGGCCACTGAAGCTTTCTTT. Amino acid sequence: CAWSGGATEAFF. The full variable domain, completed using reference TRBV30 and TRBJ1-1, is SQTIHQWPATLVQPVGSPLSLECTVEGTSNPNLYWYRQAAGRGLQLLFYSVGIGQISSEVPQNLSASRPQDRQFILSSKKLLLSDSGFYLCAWSGGATEAFFGQGTRLTVV.

CDR3 sequence reads: CSVEAGDRGDQQYF. CDR3 DNA: TGCAGCGTTGAAGCGGGGGACAGGGGCGATCAGCAGTACTTC. The chain combines TRBV29-1 with TRBJ2-7; 10 nucleotides agree with TRBD1. Germline CDR1 is SQVTM and CDR2 is ANQGSEA. The trim removed 1 base at V and 8 bases at J, leaving 8 bases unmatched. There are 14 residues in the CDR3.

This chain links TRBV10-3 with TRBJ2-1, with D perhaps being TRBD1 or TRBD2 (5 bases each). CDR1 ENHRY and CDR2 SYGVKD come from the germline V gene. This CDR3 spans 14 amino acids. The ends were cut back, 3 bases at V and 10 bases at J, with 16 bases in the middle. The CDR3 loop is CAISDPARDPEQFF. The CDR3 bases are TGTGCCATCAGTGATCCGGCCCGGGACCCCGAGCAGTTCTTC.

V gene TRBV27 combines with J gene TRBJ1-3, with unresolved D. CDR1 and CDR2 (germline): MNHEY, SMNVEV (reference sequence). Between the trimmed V and J ends, which lost 7 bases and 0 bases, there was a span of 13 bases. The CDR3 is 15 residues long. The CDR3 region is CASTERPDSGNTIYF. DNA for the CDR3: TGTGCCAGCACTGAGAGGCCAGACTCTGGAAACACCATATATTTT.

The V call is TRBV18, the J call TRBJ1-2; 9 nucleotides match TRBD1. This CDR3 has 14 amino acids. Germline trimming cut 0 bases from V and 7 bases from J; bases unmatched to any gene: 3. CDR1 is KGHSH, CDR2 LQKENI, per germline. Here the CDR3 reads CASSPPGTGLGYTF. CDR3 nucleotides: TGTGCCAGCTCACCACCGGGGACAGGGCTTGGCTACACCTTC. The whole variable domain, remainder taken from reference TRBV18 and TRBJ1-2, is NAGVMQNPRHLVRRRGQEARLRCSPMKGHSHVYWYRQLPEEGLKFMVYLQKENIIDESGMPKERFSAEFPKEGPSILRIQQVVRGDSAAYFCASSPPGTGLGYTFGSGTRLTVV.